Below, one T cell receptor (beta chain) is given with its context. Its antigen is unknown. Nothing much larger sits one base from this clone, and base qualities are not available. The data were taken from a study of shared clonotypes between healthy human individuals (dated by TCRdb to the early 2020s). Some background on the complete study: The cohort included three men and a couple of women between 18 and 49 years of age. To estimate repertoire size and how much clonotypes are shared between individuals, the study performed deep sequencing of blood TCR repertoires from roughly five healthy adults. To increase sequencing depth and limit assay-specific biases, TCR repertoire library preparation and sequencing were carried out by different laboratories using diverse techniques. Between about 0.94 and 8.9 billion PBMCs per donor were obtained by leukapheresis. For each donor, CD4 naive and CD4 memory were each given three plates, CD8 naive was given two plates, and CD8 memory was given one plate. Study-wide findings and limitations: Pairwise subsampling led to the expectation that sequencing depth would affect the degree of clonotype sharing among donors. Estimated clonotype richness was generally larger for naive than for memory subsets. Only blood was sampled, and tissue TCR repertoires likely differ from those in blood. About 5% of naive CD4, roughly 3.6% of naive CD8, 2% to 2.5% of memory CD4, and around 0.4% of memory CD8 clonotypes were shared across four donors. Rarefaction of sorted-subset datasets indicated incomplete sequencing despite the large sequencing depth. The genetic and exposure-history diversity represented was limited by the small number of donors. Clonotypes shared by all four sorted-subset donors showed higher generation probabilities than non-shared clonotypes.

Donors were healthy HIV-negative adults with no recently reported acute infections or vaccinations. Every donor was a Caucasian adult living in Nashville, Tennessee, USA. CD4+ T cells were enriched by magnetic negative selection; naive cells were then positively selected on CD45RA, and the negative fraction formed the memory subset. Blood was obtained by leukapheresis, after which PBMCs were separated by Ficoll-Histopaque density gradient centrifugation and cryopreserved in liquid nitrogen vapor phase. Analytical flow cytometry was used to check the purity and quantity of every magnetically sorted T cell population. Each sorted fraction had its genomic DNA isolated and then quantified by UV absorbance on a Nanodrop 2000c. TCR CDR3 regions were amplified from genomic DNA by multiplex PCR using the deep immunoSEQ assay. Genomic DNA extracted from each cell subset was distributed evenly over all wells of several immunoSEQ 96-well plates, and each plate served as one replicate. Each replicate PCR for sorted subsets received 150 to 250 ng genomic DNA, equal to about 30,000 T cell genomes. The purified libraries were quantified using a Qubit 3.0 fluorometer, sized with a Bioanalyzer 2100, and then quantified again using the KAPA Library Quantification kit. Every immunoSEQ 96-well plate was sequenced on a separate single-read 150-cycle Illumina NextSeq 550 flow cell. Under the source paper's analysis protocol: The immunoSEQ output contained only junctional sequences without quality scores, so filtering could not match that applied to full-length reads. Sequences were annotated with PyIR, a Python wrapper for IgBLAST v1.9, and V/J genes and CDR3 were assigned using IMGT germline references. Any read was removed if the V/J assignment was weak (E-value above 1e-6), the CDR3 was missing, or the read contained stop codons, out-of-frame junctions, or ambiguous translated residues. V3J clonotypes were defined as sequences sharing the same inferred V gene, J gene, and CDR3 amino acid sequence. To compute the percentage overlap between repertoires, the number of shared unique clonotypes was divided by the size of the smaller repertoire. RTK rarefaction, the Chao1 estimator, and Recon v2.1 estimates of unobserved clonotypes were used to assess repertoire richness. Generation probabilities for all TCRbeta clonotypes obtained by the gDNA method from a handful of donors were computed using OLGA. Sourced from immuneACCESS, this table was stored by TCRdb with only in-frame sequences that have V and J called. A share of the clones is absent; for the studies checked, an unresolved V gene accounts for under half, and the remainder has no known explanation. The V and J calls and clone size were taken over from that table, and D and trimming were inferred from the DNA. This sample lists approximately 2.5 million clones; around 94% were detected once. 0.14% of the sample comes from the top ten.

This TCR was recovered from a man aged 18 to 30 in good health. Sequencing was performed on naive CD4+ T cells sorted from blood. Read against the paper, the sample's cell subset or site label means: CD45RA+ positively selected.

The CDR3 loop reads CASSGIGDYEQYF. In nucleotides, the sequence is TGTGCCAGCTCAGGAATAGGAGACTACGAGCAGTACTTC. The sequence is built from TRBV18 and TRBJ2-7; no D gene call is confident. The CDR3 holds 13 amino acids from the cysteine to the phenylalanine. Only CDR3 DNA is held: 39 bases, read in frame from base 1. The germline V gene provides CDR1 KGHSH and CDR2 LQKENI. V was cut back by 5 bases and J by 3 bases, leaving a gap of 11 bases between them.